What follows describes a single T cell receptor (beta chain). Antigen unknown. Per germline, CDR1 SGHTA and CDR2 FQGNSA. V gave up 2 bases and J gave up 10 bases, with 14 bases separating them. This CDR3 comprises 13 residues. TCRdb keeps only in-frame clones here, not all; method: immunoSEQ multiplex PCR. The profile covers more than 95,000 clones, with over 90% appearing a single time and less than 5% taken by the ten largest. This entry comes from a study of T cell responses to AZD1222 COVID-19 vaccine. Across the whole study: Second doses at about 4 or about 12 weeks were pooled.

The study, taken as a whole, reports: Dominant at 160-218 and 743-854, vaccine-associated CD4 TCRs also spanned spike.

The receptor was derived from an adult in good health. The input for sequencing was peripheral blood, taken on day 0 of AZD1222 vaccination. The V call is TRBV7-2, the J call TRBJ1-1; tentative D call: TRBD1 (5 bases). The CDR3 is CASSLYGRGRAFF. As DNA, the CDR3 is TGTGCCAGCAGCTTATATGGGCGGGGCCGAGCTTTCTTT.